This paragraph reports one TCR beta chain. Germline V gene data show CDR1 as PRHDT and CDR2 as FYEKMQ (reference sequence). Trimming left V 0 bases short and J 4 bases short, with 4 bases between. This CDR3 region has 13 residues. The source of the sample is a study of radiotherapy plus CTLA-4 blockade in lung cancer. The data were produced by immunoSEQ multiplex PCR, yet TCRdb's version contains in-frame clones alone and is incomplete. This table holds just over 60,000 clones, approximately 75% found once. This receptor was identified in a human donor with non-small cell lung cancer who had a complete response to radiotherapy plus ipilimumab. Sequencing used peripheral blood, obtained from a patient treated with radiotherapy plus ipilimumab. The chain joins TRBV13 to TRBJ1-5; D remains unclear. Here the CDR3 DNA reads TGTGCCAGCAGCTTAGGGGTAAATCAGCCCCAGCATTTT. Protein product: CASSLGVNQPQHF.